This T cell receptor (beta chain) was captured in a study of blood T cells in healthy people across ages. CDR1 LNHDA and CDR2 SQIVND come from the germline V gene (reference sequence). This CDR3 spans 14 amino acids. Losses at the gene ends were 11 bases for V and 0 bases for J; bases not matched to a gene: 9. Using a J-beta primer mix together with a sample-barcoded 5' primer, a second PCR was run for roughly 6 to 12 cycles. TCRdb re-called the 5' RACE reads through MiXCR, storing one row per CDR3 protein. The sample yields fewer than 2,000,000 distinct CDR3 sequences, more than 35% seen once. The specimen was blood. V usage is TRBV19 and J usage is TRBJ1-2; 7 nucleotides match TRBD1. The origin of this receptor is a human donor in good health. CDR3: CAGRGQPPNYGYTF. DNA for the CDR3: TGTGCCGGGCGGGGACAGCCCCCTAACTATGGCTACACCTTC.